What follows describes a single TCR beta chain. Its antigen is unknown. PCR was performed using 60 Vbeta and 13 Jbeta primers. Generated by immunoSEQ multiplex PCR, the TCRdb table keeps only in-frame clones and is missing some. The table lists about 130,000 clones, with about 2.3% in the top ten. This sample is part of a study of cytomegalovirus exposure and HLA in healthy donors. General study results and limits: Roughly uniform depth of sequencing across donors was assumed in presence/absence analyses. Immune exposure was documented only through CMV serostatus. A later look showed TCR association rates differing by HLA locus, highest for DRB1 and lowest for HLA-C. CMV antigen specificity of three CMV-associated chains was confirmed in vitro.

Germline V lookup: CDR1 SGHAT, CDR2 FQNNGV. The J segment lost 4 bases and the V segment lost 5 bases, leaving 8 bases of the junction unmatched. The CDR3 contains 14 residues. The chain is built from TRBV11-2 and TRBJ2-7; 7 bases line up with TRBD1. The clonotype comes from a man in his forties in good health and CMV-seronegative. Sequenced: PBMCs. CDR3 bases: TGTGCCAGCAGCCGCCACAGGGGCGAGTACGAGCAGTACTTC. It codes for CASSRHRGEYEQYF.